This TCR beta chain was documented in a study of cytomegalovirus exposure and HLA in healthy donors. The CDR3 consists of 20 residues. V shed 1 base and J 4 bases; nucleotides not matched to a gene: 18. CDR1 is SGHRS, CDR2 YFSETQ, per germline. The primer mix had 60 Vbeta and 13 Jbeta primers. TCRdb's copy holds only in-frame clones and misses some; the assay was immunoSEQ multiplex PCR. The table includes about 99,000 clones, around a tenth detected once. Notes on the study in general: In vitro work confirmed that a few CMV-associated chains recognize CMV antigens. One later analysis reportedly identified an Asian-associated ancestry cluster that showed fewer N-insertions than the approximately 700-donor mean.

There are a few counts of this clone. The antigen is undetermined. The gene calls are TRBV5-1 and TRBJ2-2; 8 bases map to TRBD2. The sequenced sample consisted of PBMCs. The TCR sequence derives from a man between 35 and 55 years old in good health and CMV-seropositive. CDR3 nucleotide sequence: TGCGCCAGCAGCTTGCCCCTGTCGGGGCGGGAGGAGACCTTCACCGGGGAGCTGTTTTTT. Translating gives CASSLPLSGREETFTGELFF. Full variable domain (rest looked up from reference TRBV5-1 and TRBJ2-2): KAGVTQTPRYLIKTRGQQVTLSCSPISGHRSVSWYQQTPGQGLQFLFEYFSETQRNKGNFPGRFSGRQFSNSRSEMNVSTLELGDSALYLCASSLPLSGREETFTGELFFGEGSRLTVL.